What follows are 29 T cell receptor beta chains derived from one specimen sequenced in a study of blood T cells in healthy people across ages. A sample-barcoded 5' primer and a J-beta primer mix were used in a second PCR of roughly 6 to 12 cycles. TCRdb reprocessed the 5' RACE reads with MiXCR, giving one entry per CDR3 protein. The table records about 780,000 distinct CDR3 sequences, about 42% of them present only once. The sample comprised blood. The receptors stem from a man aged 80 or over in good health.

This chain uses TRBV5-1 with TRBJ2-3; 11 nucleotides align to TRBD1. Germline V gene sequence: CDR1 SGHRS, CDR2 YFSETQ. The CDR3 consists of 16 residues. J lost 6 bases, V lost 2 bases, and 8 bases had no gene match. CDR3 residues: CASSLGQGASSDTQYF. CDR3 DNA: TGCGCCAGCAGCTTAGGACAGGGGGCTTCGTCGGATACGCAGTATTTT.

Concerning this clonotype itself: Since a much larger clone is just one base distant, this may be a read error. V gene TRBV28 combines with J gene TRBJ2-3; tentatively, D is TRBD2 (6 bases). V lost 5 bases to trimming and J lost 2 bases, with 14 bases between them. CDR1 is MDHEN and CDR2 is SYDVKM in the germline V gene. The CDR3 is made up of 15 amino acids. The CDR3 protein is CASSLVGSDTDTQYF. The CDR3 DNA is TGTGCCAGCAGTCTAGTCGGGAGCGACACAGATACGCAGTATTTT.

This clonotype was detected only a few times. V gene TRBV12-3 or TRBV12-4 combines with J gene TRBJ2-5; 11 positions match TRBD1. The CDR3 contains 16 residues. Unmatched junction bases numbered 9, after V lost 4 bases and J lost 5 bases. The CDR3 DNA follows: TGTGCCAGCAGTTCTAGGACAGGGGGCAAAGGGGAGACCCAGTACTTC. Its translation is CASSSRTGGKGETQYF.

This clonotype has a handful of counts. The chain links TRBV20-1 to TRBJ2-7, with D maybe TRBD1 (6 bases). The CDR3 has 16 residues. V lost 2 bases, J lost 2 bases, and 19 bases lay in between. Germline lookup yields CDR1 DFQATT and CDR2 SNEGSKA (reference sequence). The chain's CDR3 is CSARSHQTGTTYEQYF. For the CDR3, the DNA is TGCAGTGCTAGATCCCATCAGACAGGAACCACCTACGAGCAGTACTTC.

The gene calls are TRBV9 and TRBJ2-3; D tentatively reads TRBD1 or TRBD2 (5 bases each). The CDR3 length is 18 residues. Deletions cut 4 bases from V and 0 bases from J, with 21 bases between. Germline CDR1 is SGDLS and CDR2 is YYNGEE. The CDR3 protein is CASSPYTPFGASTDTQYF. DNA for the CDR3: TGTGCCAGCAGCCCTTACACCCCTTTCGGGGCTAGCACAGATACGCAGTATTTT.

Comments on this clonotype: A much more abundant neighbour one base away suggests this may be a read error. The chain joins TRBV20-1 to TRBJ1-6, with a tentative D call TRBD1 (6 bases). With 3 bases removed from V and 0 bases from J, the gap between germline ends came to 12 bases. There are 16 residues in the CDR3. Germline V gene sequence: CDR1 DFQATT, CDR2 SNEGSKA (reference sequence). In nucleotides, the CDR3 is TGCAGTGCTAGGGGGGGCAGGCGCTCCTATAATTCACCCCTCCACTTT. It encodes CSARGGRRSYNSPLHF.

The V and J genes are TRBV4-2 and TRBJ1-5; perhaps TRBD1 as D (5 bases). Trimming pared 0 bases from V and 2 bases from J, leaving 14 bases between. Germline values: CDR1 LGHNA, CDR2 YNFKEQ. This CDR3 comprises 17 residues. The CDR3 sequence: CASSQDRGVGGNQPQHF. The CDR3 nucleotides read TGTGCCAGCAGCCAAGATCGGGGGGTCGGAGGCAATCAGCCCCAGCATTTT.

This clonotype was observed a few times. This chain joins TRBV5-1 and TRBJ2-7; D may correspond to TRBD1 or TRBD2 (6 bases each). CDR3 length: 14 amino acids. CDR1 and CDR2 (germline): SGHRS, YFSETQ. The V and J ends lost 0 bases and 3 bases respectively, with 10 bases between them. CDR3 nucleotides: TGCGCCAGCAGCTTGGGGGGGGCTTACTACGAGCAGTACTTC. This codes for CASSLGGAYYEQYF.

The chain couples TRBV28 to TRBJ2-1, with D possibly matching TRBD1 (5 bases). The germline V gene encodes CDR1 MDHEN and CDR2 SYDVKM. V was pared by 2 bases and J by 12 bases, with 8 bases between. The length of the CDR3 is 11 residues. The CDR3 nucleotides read TGTGCCAGCAGTTTAGGACACTCGCAGTTCTTC. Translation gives CASSLGHSQFF.

Here the CDR3 reads CASSLAGENEQYF. CDR3 bases: TGTGCCAGCAGCTTAGCGGGGGAGAACGAGCAGTACTTC. The gene calls are TRBV7-6 and TRBJ2-7; D tentatively fits TRBD1 or TRBD2 (5 bases each). The V and J ends lost 0 bases and 5 bases respectively, with 8 bases between them. Germline CDR1 reads SGHVS; CDR2 reads FNYEAQ. The CDR3 extends over 13 amino acids.

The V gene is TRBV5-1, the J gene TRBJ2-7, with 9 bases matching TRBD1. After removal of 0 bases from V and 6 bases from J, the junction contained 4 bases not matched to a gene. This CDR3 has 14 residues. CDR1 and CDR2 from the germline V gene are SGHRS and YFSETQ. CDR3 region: CASSLGTGVPEQYF. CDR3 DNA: TGCGCCAGCAGCTTGGGGACAGGGGTGCCCGAGCAGTACTTC.

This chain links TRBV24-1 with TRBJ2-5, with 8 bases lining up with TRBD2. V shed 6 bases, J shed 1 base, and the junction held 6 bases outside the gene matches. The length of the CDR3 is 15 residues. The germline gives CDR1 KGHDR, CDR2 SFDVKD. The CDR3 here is CATSPSGSGQETQYF. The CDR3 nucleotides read TGTGCCACCAGTCCCAGCGGGAGTGGCCAAGAGACCCAGTACTTC.

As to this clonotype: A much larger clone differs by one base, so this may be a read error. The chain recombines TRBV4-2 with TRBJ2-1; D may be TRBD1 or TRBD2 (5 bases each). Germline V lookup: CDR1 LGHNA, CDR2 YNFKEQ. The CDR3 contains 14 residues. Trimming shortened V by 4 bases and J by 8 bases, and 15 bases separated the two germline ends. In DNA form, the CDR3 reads TGTGCCAGCAGCCGAGAGGGGCTAGACCATGAGCAGTTCTTC. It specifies CASSREGLDHEQFF.

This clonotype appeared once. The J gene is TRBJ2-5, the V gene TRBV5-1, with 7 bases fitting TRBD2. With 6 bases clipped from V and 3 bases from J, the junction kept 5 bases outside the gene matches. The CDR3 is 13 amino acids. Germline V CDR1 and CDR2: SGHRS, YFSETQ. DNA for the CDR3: TGCGCCAGCAAGCTTCTAGCGGAAGAGACCCAGTACTTC. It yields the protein CASKLLAEETQYF.

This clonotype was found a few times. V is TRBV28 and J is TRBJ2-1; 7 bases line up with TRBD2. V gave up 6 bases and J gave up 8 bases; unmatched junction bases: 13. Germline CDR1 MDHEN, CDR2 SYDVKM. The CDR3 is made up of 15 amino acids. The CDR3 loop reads CASREPGLRTDEQFF. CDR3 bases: TGTGCCAGCAGAGAACCGGGACTAAGGACCGATGAGCAGTTCTTC.

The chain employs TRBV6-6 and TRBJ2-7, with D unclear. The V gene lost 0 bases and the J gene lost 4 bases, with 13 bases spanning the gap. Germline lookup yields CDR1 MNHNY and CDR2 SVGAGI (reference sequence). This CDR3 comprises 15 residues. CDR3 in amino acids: CASSYSSSVLYEQYF. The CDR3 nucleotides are TGTGCCAGCAGTTACTCGTCCAGCGTACTATACGAGCAGTACTTC.

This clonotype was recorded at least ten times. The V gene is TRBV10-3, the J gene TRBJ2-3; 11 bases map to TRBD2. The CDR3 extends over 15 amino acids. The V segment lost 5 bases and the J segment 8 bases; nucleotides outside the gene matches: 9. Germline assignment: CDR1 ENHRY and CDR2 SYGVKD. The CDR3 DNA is TGTGCCATCAGTAGACTAGCGGGGCTCGAAGGTACGCAGTATTTT. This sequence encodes CAISRLAGLEGTQYF.

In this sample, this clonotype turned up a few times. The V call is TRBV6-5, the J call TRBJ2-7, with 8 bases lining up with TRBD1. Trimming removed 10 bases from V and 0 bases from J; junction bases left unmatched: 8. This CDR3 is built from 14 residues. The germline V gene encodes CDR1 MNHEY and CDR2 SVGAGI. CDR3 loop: CATNQGASSYEQYF. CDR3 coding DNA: TGTGCCACGAATCAGGGGGCCAGCTCCTACGAGCAGTACTTC.

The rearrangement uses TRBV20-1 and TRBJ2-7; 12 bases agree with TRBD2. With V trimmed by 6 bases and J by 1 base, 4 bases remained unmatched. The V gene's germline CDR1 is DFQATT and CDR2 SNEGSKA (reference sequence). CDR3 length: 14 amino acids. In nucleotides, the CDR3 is TGCAGTGCCCTGACTAGCGGGGGTTCCTACGAGCAGTACTTC. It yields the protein CSALTSGGSYEQYF.

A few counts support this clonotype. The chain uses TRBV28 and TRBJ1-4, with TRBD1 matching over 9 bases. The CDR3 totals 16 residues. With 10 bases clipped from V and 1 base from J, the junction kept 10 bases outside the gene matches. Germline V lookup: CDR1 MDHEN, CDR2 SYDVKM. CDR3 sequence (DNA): TGTGCCACCTTCCGGGACAGGGTTGTAACTAATGAAAAACTGTTTTTT. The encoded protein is CATFRDRVVTNEKLFF.

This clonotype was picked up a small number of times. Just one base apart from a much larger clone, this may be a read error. The CDR3 sequence is CSARHGQANNEQYF. The CDR3 region has the DNA TGCAGTGCTAGACATGGACAGGCCAACAATGAGCAGTACTTC. V is TRBV20-1 and J is TRBJ2-5, with TRBD1 identical over 7 bases. CDR1 and CDR2 from the germline V gene are DFQATT and SNEGSKA (reference sequence). CDR3 size: 14 residues. V lost 2 bases and J lost 11; bases outside the gene matches: 14.

The CDR3 loop is CACHGTSGNNEQFF. The DNA for the CDR3 is TGTGCCTGCCACGGGACTAGCGGGAACAATGAGCAGTTCTTC. The rearrangement links TRBV6-2 or TRBV6-3 to TRBJ2-1, with 13 bases fitting TRBD2. There are 14 residues in the CDR3. Unmatched junction bases numbered 6, after V lost 11 bases and J lost 5 bases. Germline values: CDR1 MNHEY, CDR2 SVGEGT.

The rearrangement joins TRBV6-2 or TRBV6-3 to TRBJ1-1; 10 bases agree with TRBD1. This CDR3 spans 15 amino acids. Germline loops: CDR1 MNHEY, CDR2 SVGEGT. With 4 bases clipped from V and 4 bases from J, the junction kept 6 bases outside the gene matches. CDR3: CASSFNRDRGTEAFF. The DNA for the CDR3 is TGTGCCAGCAGTTTCAACCGGGACAGGGGCACTGAAGCTTTCTTT.

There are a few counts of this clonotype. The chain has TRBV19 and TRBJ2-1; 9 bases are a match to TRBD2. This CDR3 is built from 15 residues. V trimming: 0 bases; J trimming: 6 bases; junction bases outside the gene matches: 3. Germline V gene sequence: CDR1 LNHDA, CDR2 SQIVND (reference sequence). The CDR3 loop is CASSIDGTSTNEQFF. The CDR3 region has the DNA TGTGCCAGTAGTATAGATGGGACTAGCACCAATGAGCAGTTCTTC.

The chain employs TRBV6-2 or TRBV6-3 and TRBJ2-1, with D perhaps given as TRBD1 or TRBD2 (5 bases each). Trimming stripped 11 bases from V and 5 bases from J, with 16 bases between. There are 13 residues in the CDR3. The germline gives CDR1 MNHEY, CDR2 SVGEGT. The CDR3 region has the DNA TGTGCCGCACGGGACGAGTTCGACAATGAGCAGTTCTTC. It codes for CAARDEFDNEQFF.

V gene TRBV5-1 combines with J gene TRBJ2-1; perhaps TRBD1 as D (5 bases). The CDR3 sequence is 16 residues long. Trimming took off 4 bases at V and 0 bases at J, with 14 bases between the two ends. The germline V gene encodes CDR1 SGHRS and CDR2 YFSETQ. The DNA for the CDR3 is TGCGCCAGCAGCAACCTACAGGAAAGCTCCTACAATGAGCAGTTCTTC. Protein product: CASSNLQESSYNEQFF.

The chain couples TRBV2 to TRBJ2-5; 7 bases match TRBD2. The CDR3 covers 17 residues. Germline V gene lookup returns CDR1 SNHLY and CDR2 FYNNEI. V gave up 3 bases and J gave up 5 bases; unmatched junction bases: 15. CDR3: CASSEVIGGGRAETQYF. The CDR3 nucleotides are TGTGCCAGCAGTGAGGTCATTGGAGGCGGGAGAGCTGAGACCCAGTACTTC.

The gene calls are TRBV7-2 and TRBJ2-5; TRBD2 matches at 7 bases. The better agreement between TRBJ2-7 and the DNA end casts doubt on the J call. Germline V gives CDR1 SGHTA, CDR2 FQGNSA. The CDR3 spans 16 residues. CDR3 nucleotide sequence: TGTGCCAGCAGCTCCGGACTAGAGAGTTTTGCTTCCGAGCAGTACTTC. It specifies CASSSGLESFASEQYF.

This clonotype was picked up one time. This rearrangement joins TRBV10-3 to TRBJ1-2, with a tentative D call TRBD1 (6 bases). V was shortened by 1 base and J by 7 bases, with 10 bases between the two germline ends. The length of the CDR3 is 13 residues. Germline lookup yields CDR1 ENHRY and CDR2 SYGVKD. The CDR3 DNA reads TGTGCCATCAGTGAGTTGGACAGCCTTGGCTACACCTTC. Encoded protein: CAISELDSLGYTF.